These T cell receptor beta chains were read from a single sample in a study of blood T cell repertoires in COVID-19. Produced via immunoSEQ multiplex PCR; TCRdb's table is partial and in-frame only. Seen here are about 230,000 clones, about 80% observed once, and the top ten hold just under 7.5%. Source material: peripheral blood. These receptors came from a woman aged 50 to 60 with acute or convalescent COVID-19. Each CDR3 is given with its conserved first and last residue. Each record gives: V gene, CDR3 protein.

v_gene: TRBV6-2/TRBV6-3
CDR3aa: CASSTAGPSYEQYF

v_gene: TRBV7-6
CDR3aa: CASSPILGDREHTIYF

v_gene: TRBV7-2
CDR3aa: CASSLVGGGSYNEQFF

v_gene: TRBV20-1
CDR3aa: CSARGPLEAFF

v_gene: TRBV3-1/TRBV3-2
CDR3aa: CASSHVLESSYNEQFF

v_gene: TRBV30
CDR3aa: CAWSDYRDTQYF

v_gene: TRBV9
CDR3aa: CASSGTGVSPLHF

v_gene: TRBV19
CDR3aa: CASTRRLAEEGEQYF

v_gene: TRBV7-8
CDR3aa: CASSLPGAEAFF

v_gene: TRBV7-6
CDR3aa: CASSIPGGAETPYSGNTIYF

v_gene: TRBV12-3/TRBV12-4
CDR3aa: CASSGLSSYEQYF

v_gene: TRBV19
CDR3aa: CASKTEYSNQPQHF

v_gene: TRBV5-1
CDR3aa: CASSWTTSSYEQYF

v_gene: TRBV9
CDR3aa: CASSVQPGTGDNEQFF

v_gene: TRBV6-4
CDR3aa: CASSDVDFHNQPQHF

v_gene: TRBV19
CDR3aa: CASSISSGGYGYTF

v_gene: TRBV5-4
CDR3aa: CASSPYEGPLNTDTQYF

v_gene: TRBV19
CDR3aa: CASSGGGARSSYEQYF

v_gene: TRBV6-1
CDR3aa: CASSESTGVGEKLFF

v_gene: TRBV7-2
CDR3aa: CASSYSSGRAEQFF

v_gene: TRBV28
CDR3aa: CASSSLAGGRRETQYF

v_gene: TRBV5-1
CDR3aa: CASSLAIMTGGSNTIYF

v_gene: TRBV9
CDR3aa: CASAPLPGTDILEQYF

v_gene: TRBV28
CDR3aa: CASSSEGGYTGELFF

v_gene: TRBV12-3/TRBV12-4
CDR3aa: CASSSDRGLEQYF

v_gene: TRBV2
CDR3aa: CASSVRGASNTGELFF

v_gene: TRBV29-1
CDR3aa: CSVKWGQAWGNTIYF

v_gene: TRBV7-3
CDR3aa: CASSLGTGVGTDTQYF

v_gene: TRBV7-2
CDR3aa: CASSSDRGTNEKLFF

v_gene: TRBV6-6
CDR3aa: CASSFGTSGGTDTQYF

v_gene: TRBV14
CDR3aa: CASSQGGDGGSREQYF

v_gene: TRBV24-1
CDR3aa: CATSDLHGFPYF

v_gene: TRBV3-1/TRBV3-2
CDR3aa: CASSQDRGYNSPLHF

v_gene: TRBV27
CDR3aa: CATLAGLEQYF

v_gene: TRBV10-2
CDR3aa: CASSESSGSLNEQFF

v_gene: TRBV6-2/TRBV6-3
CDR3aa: CASSYGDYSPLHF

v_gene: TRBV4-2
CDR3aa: CASSQAGLAYSGNTIYF

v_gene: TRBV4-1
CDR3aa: CASSQVLTVRGEQYF

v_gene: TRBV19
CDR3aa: CASSAANTGELFF

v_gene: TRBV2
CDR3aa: CASSESGTGYGGYTF

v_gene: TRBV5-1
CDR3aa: CASSYGQTNTGELFF

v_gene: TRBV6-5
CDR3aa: CASRLGQGFEQYF

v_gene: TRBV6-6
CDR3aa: CASTTGGVYGYTF

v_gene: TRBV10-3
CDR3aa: CAISESDAKQGYGYTF

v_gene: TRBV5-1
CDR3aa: CASSSQPGQGYEQYF

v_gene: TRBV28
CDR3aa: CASSLQGTMTDTQYF

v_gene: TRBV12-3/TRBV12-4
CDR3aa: CASSSSSYEQYF

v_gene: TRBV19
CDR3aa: CASSILRGLGYNEQFF

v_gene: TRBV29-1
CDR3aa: CSAGDRGGTEAFF

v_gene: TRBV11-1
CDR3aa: CASSDTSNQPQHF

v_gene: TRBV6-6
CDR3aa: CASNTWTAEAFF

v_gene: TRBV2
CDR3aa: CASSGLAEAYNEQFF

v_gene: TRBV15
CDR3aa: CATSREGTGMRTDTQYF

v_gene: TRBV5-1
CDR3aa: CASSQDTKQGNYGYTF

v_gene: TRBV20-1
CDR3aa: CSATISYEQYF

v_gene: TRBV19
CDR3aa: CASSFGRGSTDTQYF

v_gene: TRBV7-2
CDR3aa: CASSQSGGASYNEQFF

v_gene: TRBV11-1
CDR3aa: CASSQQGSDGNTIYF